This is a list of T cell receptor beta chains from one sample in a study of T cell responses to AZD1222 COVID-19 vaccine. Assay: immunoSEQ multiplex PCR; the TCRdb copy retains only in-frame clones and omits some. This table holds 59,000 or so clones, about 80% found once. Sample: peripheral blood, taken on day 0 of AZD1222 vaccination. These receptors all come from an adult in good health. Each CDR3 is given with its conserved first and last residue. Fields, in order: D gene, clone size, V gene, J gene, CDR3 protein, CDR3 DNA. D genes are given only for firm matches. The size entry is marked missing in some rows and otherwise reads once, few, many or a size class.

TRBD2	.	TRBV5-1	TRBJ2-7	CASSLGLIGGMEQYF	TGCGCCAGCAGCCTGGGACTAATAGGAGGGATGGAGCAGTACTTC
.	few	TRBV5-1	TRBJ2-7	CASSLRTRADEQYF	TGCGCCAGCAGCCTACGGACAAGGGCCGACGAGCAGTACTTC
.	.	TRBV6-1	TRBJ2-1	CASSEAFGHEQFF	TGTGCCAGCAGTGAAGCGTTTGGGCATGAGCAGTTCTTC
.	.	TRBV27	TRBJ2-7	CASSLLSSYEQYF	TGTGCCAGCAGTCTTCTCAGCTCCTACGAGCAGTACTTC
.	once	TRBV19	TRBJ1-2	CASSIDGYTF	TGTGCCAGTAGTATAGATGGCTACACCTTC
TRBD1	.	TRBV18	TRBJ1-2	CASSAKPGTESPYGYTF	TGTGCCAGCTCAGCCAAGCCGGGGACAGAGAGCCCCTATGGCTACACCTTC
.	.	TRBV6-5	TRBJ2-7	CASSPKVEGGDEQYF	TGTGCCAGTAGCCCCAAGGTTGAAGGGGGGGACGAGCAGTACTTC
TRBD1	.	TRBV3-1/TRBV3-2	TRBJ1-3	CASRKTGGGNTIYF	TGTGCCAGTAGAAAAACAGGGGGAGGAAACACCATATATTTT
.	.	TRBV3-1/TRBV3-2	TRBJ1-1	CASSQGRRLCRDTEAFF	TGTGCCAGCAGCCAAGGGCGGCGGTTGTGTAGGGACACTGAAGCTTTCTTT
TRBD1	.	TRBV7-9	TRBJ1-1	CASSSLGDRGTEAFF	TGTGCCAGCAGCTCGCTGGGGGACAGGGGCACTGAAGCTTTCTTT
TRBD1	.	TRBV7-2	TRBJ1-2	CASSRTGRGYTF	TGTGCCAGCAGCCGGACAGGGAGGGGCTACACCTTC
TRBD1	.	TRBV5-4	TRBJ1-2	CASSHGTAANYGYTF	TGTGCCAGCAGCCACGGGACAGCCGCTAACTATGGCTACACCTTC
.	.	TRBV5-1	TRBJ1-1	CASSGGAGYSGAFF	TGCGCCAGCAGCGGGGGGGCAGGATATAGCGGAGCTTTCTTT
TRBD2	.	TRBV30	TRBJ2-3	CAWSSAGLRTDTQYF	TGTGCCTGGAGCTCGGCGGGACTACGCACAGATACGCAGTATTTT
TRBD1	once	TRBV9	TRBJ1-1	CASSFRQGYTEAFF	TGTGCCAGCAGCTTCCGACAGGGATACACTGAAGCTTTCTTT
.	.	TRBV5-5	TRBJ1-3	CASSRAQTGISGNTIYF	TGTGCCAGCAGCCGCGCCCAGACAGGCATCTCTGGAAACACCATATATTTT
TRBD1	.	TRBV5-6	TRBJ2-4	CASSPGQTRLAKNIQYF	TGTGCCAGCAGCCCGGGACAGACTCGACTAGCCAAAAACATTCAGTACTTC
.	.	TRBV18	TRBJ1-1	CASSPEGFEAFF	TGTGCCAGCTCACCTGAGGGTTTTGAAGCTTTCTTT
.	.	TRBV28	TRBJ1-1	CASLKGGRVSTEAFF	TGTGCCAGCCTTAAGGGGGGTAGGGTCTCTACTGAAGCTTTCTTT
TRBD1	few	TRBV28	TRBJ1-2	CASSLSYRGRIGYTF	TGTGCCAGCAGTCTTAGCTACAGGGGCCGCATTGGCTACACCTTC
TRBD1	.	TRBV6-5	TRBJ1-1	CASIRTAGGSTEAFF	TGTGCCAGCATCCGAACGGCAGGGGGCTCCACTGAAGCTTTCTTT
TRBD2	.	TRBV10-2	TRBJ2-1	CASSPTLAGGANEQFF	TGCGCCAGCAGTCCTACCCTAGCGGGAGGGGCCAATGAGCAGTTCTTC
.	.	TRBV3-1/TRBV3-2	TRBJ1-2	CASSQDRGQGLSGYTF	TGTGCCAGCAGCCAAGATCGAGGTCAGGGGTTAAGTGGCTACACCTTC
TRBD1	.	TRBV10-2	TRBJ1-2	CASRGQHGYTF	TGCGCCAGCAGGGGACAGCATGGCTACACCTTC
.	.	TRBV6-1	TRBJ1-4	CASSEISGTIGGEKLFF	TGTGCCAGCAGTGAAATTTCCGGGACAATTGGAGGCGAAAAACTGTTTTTT
.	.	TRBV7-9	TRBJ2-5	CASSFSPLEETQYF	TGTGCCAGCAGCTTTTCCCCCCTGGAGGAGACCCAGTACTTC
.	.	TRBV6-2/TRBV6-3	TRBJ1-2	CASSYRGAEYGYTF	TGTGCCAGCAGTTACAGGGGCGCAGAATATGGCTACACCTTC
TRBD2	once	TRBV3-1/TRBV3-2	TRBJ2-7	CASSQDRGSGSPTYEQYF	TGTGCCAGCAGCCAAGATAGGGGCAGCGGGAGCCCCACCTACGAGCAGTACTTC
.	.	TRBV4-3	TRBJ2-1	CASSQDSGGYNEQFF	TGCGCCAGCAGCCAAGATAGCGGAGGCTACAATGAGCAGTTCTTC
.	.	TRBV10-1	TRBJ1-5	CASSENGNQPQHF	TGCGCCAGCAGTGAGAATGGGAATCAGCCCCAGCATTTT
.	.	TRBV6-1	TRBJ2-1	CASSEGRLRDNEQFF	TGTGCCAGCAGTGAAGGTAGACTTCGGGACAATGAGCAGTTCTTC
.	.	TRBV12-3/TRBV12-4	TRBJ1-6	CASSLSSPLHF	TGTGCCAGCAGTTTGAGCTCACCCCTCCACTTT
.	.	TRBV3-1/TRBV3-2	TRBJ1-3	CASSLTQGTSGNTIYF	TGTGCCAGCAGCCTAACCCAGGGGACCTCTGGAAACACCATATATTTT
TRBD2	.	TRBV6-5	TRBJ2-3	CASTSTSGSTDTQYF	TGTGCCAGCACCTCGACTAGCGGGAGCACAGATACGCAGTATTTT
.	.	TRBV7-2	TRBJ2-7	CASSPSAYEQYF	TGTGCCAGCAGCCCGAGTGCTTACGAGCAGTACTTC
TRBD2	.	TRBV4-2	TRBJ2-7	CASSQGASGGIYEQYF	TGTGCCAGCAGCCAAGGGGCTAGCGGGGGGATATACGAGCAGTACTTC
.	.	TRBV12-3/TRBV12-4	TRBJ2-1	CASSLSPHEQFF	TGTGCCAGCAGTTTATCACCTCATGAGCAGTTCTTC